One sample yielded the 18 T cell receptor beta chains listed below, sequenced in a study of cytomegalovirus exposure and HLA in healthy donors. The PCR ran on 60 Vbeta and 13 Jbeta primers. The method was immunoSEQ multiplex PCR; TCRdb's version includes in-frame clones alone and lacks a portion of them. The sample yields about 140,000 clones, approximately 78% seen once. Sequences were obtained from PBMCs. These receptors were taken from a young man in good health and CMV-seropositive.

This chain uses TRBV6-1 with TRBJ2-7; 10 bases fit TRBD2. CDR3 length: 14 residues. J was trimmed by 4 bases and V by 8 bases; bases with no gene match: 8. Germline values: CDR1 MNHNS, CDR2 SASEGT. The DNA of the CDR3 is TGTGCCAGCCATAGCGGGAGGAACAATTACGAGCAGTACTTC. Amino acids: CASHSGRNNYEQYF.

CDR3 protein: CASSSDSRNSPLHF. DNA of the CDR3: TGTGCCAGCAGTTCGGACAGCCGTAATTCACCCCTCCACTTT. V usage is TRBV6-5 and J usage is TRBJ1-6; perhaps TRBD1 as D (6 bases). The CDR3 is made up of 14 amino acids. Trimming removed 4 bases from V and 6 bases from J, with 10 bases in between. CDR1 MNHEY and CDR2 SVGAGI come from the germline V gene.

This sequence joins TRBV7-9 and TRBJ2-2; 8 bases agree with TRBD1. J was trimmed by 0 bases and V by 1 base; bases with no gene match: 4. This CDR3 comprises 17 residues. Germline V gene sequence: CDR1 SEHNR, CDR2 FQNEAQ (reference sequence). CDR3 residues: CASSLVQGDSNTGELFF. CDR3 DNA sequence: TGTGCCAGCAGCTTAGTACAGGGGGATTCGAACACCGGGGAGCTGTTTTTT.

The chain combines TRBV27 with TRBJ1-3; no reliable D call. V was cut by 2 bases and J by 4 bases, with 6 bases left in between. The CDR3 runs to 13 residues. The germline V gene has CDR1 MNHEY and CDR2 SMNVEV (reference sequence). CDR3 sequence: CASSLKEGNTIYF. The DNA of the CDR3 is TGTGCCAGCAGTTTAAAGGAGGGAAACACCATATATTTT.

The genes are TRBV5-6 and TRBJ2-7; D not certain. V was clipped by 0 bases and J by 0 bases, with 10 bases between them. The CDR3 loop spans 15 amino acids. Looked up from germline, CDR1 is SGHDT and CDR2 is YYEEEE. The CDR3 reads CASSLDGKSSYEQYF. CDR3 DNA sequence: TGTGCCAGCAGCTTGGATGGTAAGAGCTCCTACGAGCAGTACTTC.

This rearrangement joins TRBV9 to TRBJ1-5; the D is unclear. V was trimmed by 1 base and J by 0 bases, leaving 17 bases between them. There are 18 residues in the CDR3. Germline-derived CDR1 and CDR2 are SGDLS and YYNGEE. For the CDR3, the DNA is TGTGCCAGCAGCGTAAGGACGGGGATCGATGATAGCAATCAGCCCCAGCATTTT. It specifies CASSVRTGIDDSNQPQHF.

This clone was counted between two and nine times. V is TRBV2 and J is TRBJ2-3, with 7 bases fitting TRBD2. V lost 4 bases and J lost 4; bases outside the gene matches: 5. CDR3 length: 14 amino acids. CDR1 is SNHLY, CDR2 FYNNEI, per germline. CDR3 loop: CASSVSGKADTQYF. The DNA of the CDR3 is TGTGCCAGCAGTGTGAGCGGGAAGGCAGATACGCAGTATTTT.

The genes are TRBV28 and TRBJ1-5; 11 bases fit TRBD1. CDR1 and CDR2 (germline): MDHEN, SYDVKM. The CDR3 covers 16 residues. Trimming took 4 bases from V and 2 from J; bases not matched to a gene: 4. CDR3 DNA: TGTGCCAGCAGTTCTGGACAGGGGGCAGGCAATCAGCCCCAGCATTTT. Residues: CASSSGQGAGNQPQHF.

V gene TRBV5-4 combines with J gene TRBJ2-7; 11 bases map to TRBD2. Germline-derived CDR1 and CDR2 are SGHNT and YYREEE (reference sequence). V dropped 4 bases and J dropped 4; count of bases not matched to a gene: 7. This CDR3 is built from 15 residues. CDR3 sequence reads: CASSLSGRASYEQYF. The DNA of the CDR3 is TGTGCCAGCAGCCTTAGCGGGAGGGCCAGTTACGAGCAGTACTTC. Drawing the rest from reference TRBV5-4 and TRBJ2-7, the complete variable domain is ETGVTQSPTHLIKTRGQQVTLRCSSQSGHNTVSWYQQALGQGPQFIFQYYREEENGRGNFPPRFSGLQFPNYSSELNVNALELDDSALYLCASSLSGRASYEQYFGPGTRLTVT.

V usage is TRBV2 and J usage is TRBJ2-1, with 10 bases aligning to TRBD1. Trimming cost V 5 bases and J 6 bases; bases outside gene matches: 7. From germline, CDR1 is SNHLY and CDR2 FYNNEI. The CDR3 has 15 residues. The CDR3 reads CASSPDRGKGNEQFF. The CDR3 DNA reads TGTGCCAGCAGTCCGGACAGGGGGAAAGGCAATGAGCAGTTCTTC. Complete variable domain (other parts from reference TRBV2 and TRBJ2-1): EPEVTQTPSHQVTQMGQEVILRCVPISNHLYFYWYRQILGQKVEFLVSFYNNEISEKSEIFDDQFSVERPDGSNFTLKIRSTKLEDSAMYFCASSPDRGKGNEQFFGPGTRLTVL.

This chain connects TRBV5-1 to TRBJ1-1; unclear D gene. The germline V gene encodes CDR1 SGHRS and CDR2 YFSETQ. The length of the CDR3 is 14 residues. V was pared by 3 bases and J by 2 bases, with 11 bases between. CDR3 protein: CASSSSGFNTEAFF. CDR3 DNA sequence: TGCGCCAGCAGCTCTTCGGGTTTCAACACTGAAGCTTTCTTT.

This rearrangement joins TRBV19 to TRBJ2-7; the match to TRBD2 covers 16 bases. J was trimmed by 5 bases and V by 5 bases; bases with no gene match: 6. Germline V gene lookup returns CDR1 LNHDA and CDR2 SQIVND (reference sequence). The CDR3 runs 16 residues. The CDR3 here is CASSSAGTSGRDEQYF. The CDR3 DNA follows: TGTGCCAGTAGTTCGGCCGGGACTAGCGGGAGGGACGAGCAGTACTTC.

This clone was picked up a small number of times. The rearrangement links TRBV19 to TRBJ1-5; the D is unclear. V was trimmed by 3 bases and J by 2 bases, leaving 11 bases between them. This CDR3 has 15 residues. CDR1 and CDR2 from the germline V gene are LNHDA and SQIVND (reference sequence). The CDR3 DNA reads as TGTGCCAGTAGTATTACTGTCGGAGGCAATCAGCCCCAGCATTTT. Translated: CASSITVGGNQPQHF.

This clone was observed a single time. V gene TRBV5-1 combines with J gene TRBJ2-5, with 7 bases identical to TRBD2. The CDR3 is 14 residues long. The V gene's germline CDR1 is SGHRS and CDR2 YFSETQ. V was pared by 4 bases and J by 2 bases, with 5 bases of the junction left unmatched. The CDR3 reads CASSIGGDQETQYF. CDR3 DNA sequence: TGCGCCAGCAGCATTGGGGGGGATCAAGAGACCCAGTACTTC.

The chain has TRBV5-4 and TRBJ2-3; 12 positions match TRBD2. Germline-derived CDR1 and CDR2 are SGHNT and YYREEE (reference sequence). V was clipped by 4 bases and J by 2 bases; unmatched bases: 5. This CDR3 is built from 16 residues. The CDR3 DNA is TGTGCCAGCAGCATAAGGACTAGCGGGGTCACAGATACGCAGTATTTT. Amino acid sequence: CASSIRTSGVTDTQYF.

This clone was seen only once. The J gene is TRBJ1-1, the V gene TRBV27, with a tentative D call TRBD1 (6 bases). Germline V gene lookup returns CDR1 MNHEY and CDR2 SMNVEV (reference sequence). The CDR3 runs to 14 residues. V gave up 2 bases and J gave up 5 bases, with 12 bases separating them. The CDR3 spells CASSLETGRTEAFF. DNA of the CDR3: TGTGCCAGCAGTTTAGAAACAGGGCGGACTGAAGCTTTCTTT.

V and J are TRBV6-5 and TRBJ2-2; maybe TRBD1 (6 bases). CDR3 length equals 14 residues. Germline V lookup: CDR1 MNHEY, CDR2 SVGAGI. V was cut by 4 bases and J by 4 bases, with 10 bases left in between. The CDR3 DNA reads TGTGCCAGCAGTTCGTTAGGGGGCACCGGGGAGCTGTTTTTT. As protein: CASSSLGGTGELFF.

The gene calls are TRBV5-5 and TRBJ2-7, with 10 positions matching TRBD2. CDR1 is SGHKS and CDR2 is YYEKEE in the germline V gene (reference sequence). Germline trimming cut 4 bases from V and 3 bases from J; bases unmatched to any gene: 10. The CDR3 is made up of 16 amino acids. The CDR3 nucleotides read TGTGCCAGCAGCCCCCGTTCTAGCGGGAGTTACTACGAGCAGTACTTC. Encoded protein: CASSPRSSGSYYEQYF. The full variable domain, completed using reference TRBV5-5 and TRBJ2-7, is DAGVTQSPTHLIKTRGQQVTLRCSPISGHKSVSWYQQVLGQGPQFIFQYYEKEERGRGNFPDRFSARQFPNYSSELNVNALLLGDSALYLCASSPRSSGSYYEQYFGPGTRLTVT.